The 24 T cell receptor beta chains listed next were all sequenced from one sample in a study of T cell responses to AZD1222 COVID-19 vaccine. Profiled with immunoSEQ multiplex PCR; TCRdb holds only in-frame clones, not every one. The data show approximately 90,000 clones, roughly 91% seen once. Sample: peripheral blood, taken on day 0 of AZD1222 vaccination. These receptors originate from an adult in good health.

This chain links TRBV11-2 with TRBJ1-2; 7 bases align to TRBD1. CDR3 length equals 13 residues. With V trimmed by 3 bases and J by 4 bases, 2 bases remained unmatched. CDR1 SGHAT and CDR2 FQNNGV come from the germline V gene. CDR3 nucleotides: TGTGCCAGCAGCTTGGGGGACAGCTATGGCTACACCTTC. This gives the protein CASSLGDSYGYTF.

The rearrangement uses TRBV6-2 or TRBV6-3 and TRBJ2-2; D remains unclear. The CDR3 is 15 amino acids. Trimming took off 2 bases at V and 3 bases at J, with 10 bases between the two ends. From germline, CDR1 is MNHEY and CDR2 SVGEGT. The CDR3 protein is CASSYGEIDTGELFF. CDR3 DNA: TGTGCCAGCAGTTACGGAGAGATTGACACCGGGGAGCTGTTTTTT.

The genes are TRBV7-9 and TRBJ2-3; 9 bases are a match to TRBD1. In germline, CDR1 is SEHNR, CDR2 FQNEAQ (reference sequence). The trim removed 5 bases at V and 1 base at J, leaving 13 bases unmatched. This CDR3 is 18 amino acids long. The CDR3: CASSAVTVGTGRTDTQYF. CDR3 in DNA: TGTGCCAGCAGCGCAGTGACGGTGGGGACAGGGCGCACAGATACGCAGTATTTT. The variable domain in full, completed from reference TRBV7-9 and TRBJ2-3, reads DTGVSQNPRHKITKRGQNVTFRCDPISEHNRLYWYRQTLGQGPEFLTYFQNEAQLEKSRLLSDRFSAERPKGSFSTLEIQRTEQGDSAMYLCASSAVTVGTGRTDTQYFGPGTRLTVL.

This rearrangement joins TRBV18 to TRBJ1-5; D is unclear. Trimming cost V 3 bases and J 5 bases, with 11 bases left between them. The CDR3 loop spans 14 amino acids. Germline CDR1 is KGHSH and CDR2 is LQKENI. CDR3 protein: CASSPSSRDQPQHF. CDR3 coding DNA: TGTGCCAGCTCACCTTCGTCAAGGGATCAGCCCCAGCATTTT.

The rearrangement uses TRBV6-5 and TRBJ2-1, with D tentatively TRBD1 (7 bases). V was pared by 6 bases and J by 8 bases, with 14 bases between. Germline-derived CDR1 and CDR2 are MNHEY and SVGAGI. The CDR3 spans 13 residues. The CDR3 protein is CASRPGGRYEQFF. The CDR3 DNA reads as TGTGCCAGCAGACCAGGGGGGCGGTATGAGCAGTTCTTC.

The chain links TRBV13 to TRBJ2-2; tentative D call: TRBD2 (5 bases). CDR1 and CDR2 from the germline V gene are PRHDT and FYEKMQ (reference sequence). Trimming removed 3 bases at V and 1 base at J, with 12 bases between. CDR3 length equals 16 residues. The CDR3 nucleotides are TGTGCCAGCAGCTTTAGCGAAAGTGTGAACACCGGGGAGCTGTTTTTT. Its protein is CASSFSESVNTGELFF.

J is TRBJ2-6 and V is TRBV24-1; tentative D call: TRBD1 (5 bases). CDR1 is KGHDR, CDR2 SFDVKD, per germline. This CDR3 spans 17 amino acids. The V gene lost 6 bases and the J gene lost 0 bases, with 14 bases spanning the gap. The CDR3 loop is CATSRAGMFSGANVLTF. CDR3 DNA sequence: TGTGCCACCAGTCGGGCAGGGATGTTCTCTGGGGCCAACGTCCTGACTTTC.

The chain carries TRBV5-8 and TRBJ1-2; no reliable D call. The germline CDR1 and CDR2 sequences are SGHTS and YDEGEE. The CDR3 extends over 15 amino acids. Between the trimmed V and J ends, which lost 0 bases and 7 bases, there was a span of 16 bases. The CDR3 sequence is CASSLVGRAGGGYTF. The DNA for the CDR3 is TGTGCCAGCAGCTTGGTAGGGCGGGCAGGAGGTGGCTACACCTTC.

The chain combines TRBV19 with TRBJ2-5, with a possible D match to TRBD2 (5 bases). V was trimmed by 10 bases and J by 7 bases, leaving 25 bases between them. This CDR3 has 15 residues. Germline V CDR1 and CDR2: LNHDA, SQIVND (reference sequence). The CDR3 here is CATKAGRGSVVTQYF. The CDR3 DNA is TGTGCCACCAAGGCCGGCAGAGGGTCAGTAGTGACCCAGTACTTC.

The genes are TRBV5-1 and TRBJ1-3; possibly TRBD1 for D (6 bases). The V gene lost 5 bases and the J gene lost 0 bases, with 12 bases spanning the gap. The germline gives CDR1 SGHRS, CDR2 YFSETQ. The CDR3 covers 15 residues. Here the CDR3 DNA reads TGCGCCAGCAGGCGGACAGCCGACTCTGGAAACACCATATATTTT. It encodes CASRRTADSGNTIYF.

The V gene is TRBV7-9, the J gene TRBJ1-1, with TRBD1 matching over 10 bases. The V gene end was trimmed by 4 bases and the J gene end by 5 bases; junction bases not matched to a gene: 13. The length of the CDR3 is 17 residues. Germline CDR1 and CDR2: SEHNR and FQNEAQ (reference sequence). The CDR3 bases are TGTGCCAGCAGCTCGAGACAGGGGGCCGCTATGGGGACTGAAGCTTTCTTT. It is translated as CASSSRQGAAMGTEAFF.

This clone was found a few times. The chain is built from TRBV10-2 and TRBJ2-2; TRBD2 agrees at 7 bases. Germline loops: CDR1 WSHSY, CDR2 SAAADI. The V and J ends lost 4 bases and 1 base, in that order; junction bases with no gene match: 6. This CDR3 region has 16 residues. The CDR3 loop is CASSVGGAMNTGELFF. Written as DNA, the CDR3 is TGCGCCAGCAGTGTGGGAGGGGCGATGAACACCGGGGAGCTGTTTTTT.

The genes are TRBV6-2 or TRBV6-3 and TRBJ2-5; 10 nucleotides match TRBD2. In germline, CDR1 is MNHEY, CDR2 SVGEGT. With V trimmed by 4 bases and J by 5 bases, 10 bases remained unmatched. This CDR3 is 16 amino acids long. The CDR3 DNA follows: TGTGCCAGCAGTTCCGGGACTAGCGCCACAATTGAGACCCAGTACTTC. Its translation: CASSSGTSATIETQYF.

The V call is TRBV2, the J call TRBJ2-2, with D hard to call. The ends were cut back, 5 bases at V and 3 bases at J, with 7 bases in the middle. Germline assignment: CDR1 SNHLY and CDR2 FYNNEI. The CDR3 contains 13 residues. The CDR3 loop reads CASSRGYTGELFF. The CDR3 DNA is TGTGCCAGCAGTCGCGGATACACCGGGGAGCTGTTTTTT.

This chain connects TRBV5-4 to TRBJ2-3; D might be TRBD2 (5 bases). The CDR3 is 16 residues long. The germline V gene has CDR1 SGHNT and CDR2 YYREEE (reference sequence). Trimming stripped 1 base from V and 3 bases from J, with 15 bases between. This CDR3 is CASSLLSGRKTDTQYF. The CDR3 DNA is TGTGCCAGCAGCTTGCTAAGCGGACGGAAGACAGATACGCAGTATTTT.

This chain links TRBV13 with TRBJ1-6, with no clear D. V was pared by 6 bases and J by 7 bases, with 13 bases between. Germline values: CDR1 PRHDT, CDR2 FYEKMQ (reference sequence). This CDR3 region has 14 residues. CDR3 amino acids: CASSQGHSNSPLHF. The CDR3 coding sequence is TGTGCCAGCAGTCAAGGCCACTCAAATTCACCCCTCCACTTT.

The CDR3 nucleotides are TGCAGTGCTAGTGGGAAGCTAGGAGCTTTCTTT. This translates into CSASGKLGAFF. The chain joins TRBV20-1 to TRBJ1-1; D gene ambiguous. Trimming cost V 3 bases and J 10 bases, with 12 bases left between them. The CDR3 covers 11 residues. The V gene's germline CDR1 is DFQATT and CDR2 SNEGSKA (reference sequence).

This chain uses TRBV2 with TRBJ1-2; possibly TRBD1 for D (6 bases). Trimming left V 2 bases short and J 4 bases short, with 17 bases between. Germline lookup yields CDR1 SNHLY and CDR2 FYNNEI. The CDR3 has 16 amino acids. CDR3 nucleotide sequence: TGTGCCAGCAGTGAAAGGACAGCAACGGCCCTCTATGGCTACACCTTC. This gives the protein CASSERTATALYGYTF.

CDR3 amino acids: CASSPGGLQNTEAFF. The CDR3 DNA sequence: TGTGCCAGCTCACCGGGGGGACTCCAAAACACTGAAGCTTTCTTT. The V and J genes are TRBV18 and TRBJ1-1; D perhaps matches TRBD1 (5 bases). Deletions cut 3 bases from V and 2 bases from J, with 13 bases between. The germline V gene has CDR1 KGHSH and CDR2 LQKENI. The CDR3 is made up of 15 amino acids. The whole variable domain, filled in from reference TRBV18 and TRBJ1-1, reads NAGVMQNPRHLVRRRGQEARLRCSPMKGHSHVYWYRQLPEEGLKFMVYLQKENIIDESGMPKERFSAEFPKEGPSILRIQQVVRGDSAAYFCASSPGGLQNTEAFFGQGTRLTVV.

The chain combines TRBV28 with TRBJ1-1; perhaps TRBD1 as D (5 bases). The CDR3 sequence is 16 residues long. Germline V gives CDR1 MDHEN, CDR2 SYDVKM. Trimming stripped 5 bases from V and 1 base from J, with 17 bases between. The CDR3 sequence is CASSPLLRGENTEAFF. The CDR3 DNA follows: TGTGCCAGCAGTCCCCTATTAAGAGGGGAGAACACTGAAGCTTTCTTT.

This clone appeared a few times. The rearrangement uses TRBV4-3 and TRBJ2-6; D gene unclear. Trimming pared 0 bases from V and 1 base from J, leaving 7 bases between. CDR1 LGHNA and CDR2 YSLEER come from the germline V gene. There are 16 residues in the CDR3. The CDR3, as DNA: TGCGCCAGCAGCCAAGAGATGGGGTCTGGGGCCAACGTCCTGACTTTC. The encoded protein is CASSQEMGSGANVLTF.

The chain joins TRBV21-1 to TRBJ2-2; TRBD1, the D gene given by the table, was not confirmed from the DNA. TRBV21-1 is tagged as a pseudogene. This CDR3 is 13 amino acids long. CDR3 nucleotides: TGTGCCAGCAGCAAAACAGGGATCGGGGAGCTGTTTTTT. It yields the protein CASSKTGIGELFF.

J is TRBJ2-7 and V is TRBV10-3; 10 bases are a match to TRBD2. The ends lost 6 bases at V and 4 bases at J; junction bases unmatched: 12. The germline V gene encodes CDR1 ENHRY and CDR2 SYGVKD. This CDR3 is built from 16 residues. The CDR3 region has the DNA TGTGCCATCAGCGTATCCAATAGCGGGGGGTTGTACGAGCAGTACTTC. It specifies CAISVSNSGGLYEQYF.

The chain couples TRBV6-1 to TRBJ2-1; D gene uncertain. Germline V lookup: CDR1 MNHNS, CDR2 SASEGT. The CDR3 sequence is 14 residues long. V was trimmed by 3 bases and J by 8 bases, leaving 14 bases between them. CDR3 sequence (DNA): TGTGCCAGCAGTGAGAGAAGGGCGAACTATGAGCAGTTCTTC. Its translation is CASSERRANYEQFF.